This TCR beta chain appears in the sequencing data of a study of memory CD4+ T cells and cytomegalovirus serostatus. For the study at large: This sample comes from healthy Belgian adults, under 10 CMV seropositive, about 23 seronegative.

Profiled with immunoSEQ multiplex PCR; TCRdb holds only in-frame clones, not every one. The table has tens of thousands of clones, 79% seen once. The CDR3 is 14 amino acids. Trimming took 0 bases from V and 5 from J, leaving 11 bases between them. Germline CDR1 is LGHNA and CDR2 is YSLEER. The sort gate was single viable CD3+CD4+CD8-CD45RO+ cells for memory CD4+ T cells. The V gene is TRBV4-3, the J gene TRBJ2-7; D gene unclear. The TCR was taken from an adult in good health and CMV-seronegative. Sequencing was performed on memory CD4+ T cells from blood. In DNA, the CDR3 is TGCGCCAGCAGCCAAGAGATCCAGTCCCACGAGCAGTACTTC. Residues: CASSQEIQSHEQYF.